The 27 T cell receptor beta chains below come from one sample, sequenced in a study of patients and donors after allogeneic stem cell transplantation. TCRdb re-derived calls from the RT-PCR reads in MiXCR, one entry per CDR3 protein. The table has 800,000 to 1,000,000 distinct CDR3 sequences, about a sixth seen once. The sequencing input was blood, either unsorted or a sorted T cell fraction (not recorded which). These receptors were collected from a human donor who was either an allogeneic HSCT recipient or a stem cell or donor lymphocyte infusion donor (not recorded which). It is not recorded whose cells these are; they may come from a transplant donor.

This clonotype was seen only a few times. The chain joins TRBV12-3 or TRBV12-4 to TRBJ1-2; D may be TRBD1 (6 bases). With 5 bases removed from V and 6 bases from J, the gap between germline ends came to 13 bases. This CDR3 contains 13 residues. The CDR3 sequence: CASSEQGKDGYTF. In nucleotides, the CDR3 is TGTGCCAGCAGTGAACAGGGAAAGGATGGCTACACCTTC.

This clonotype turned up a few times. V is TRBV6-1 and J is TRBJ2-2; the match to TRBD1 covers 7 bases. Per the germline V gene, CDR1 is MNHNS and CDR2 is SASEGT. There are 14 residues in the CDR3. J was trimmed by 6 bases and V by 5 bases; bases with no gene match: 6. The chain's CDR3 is CASSPTQGAGELFF. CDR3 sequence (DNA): TGTGCCAGCAGTCCGACGCAGGGGGCCGGGGAGCTGTTTTTT.

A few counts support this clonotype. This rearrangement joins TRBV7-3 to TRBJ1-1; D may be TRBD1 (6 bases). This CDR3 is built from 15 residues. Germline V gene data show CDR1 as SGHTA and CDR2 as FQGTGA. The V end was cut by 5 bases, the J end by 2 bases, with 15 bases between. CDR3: CASSPGGQINTEAFF. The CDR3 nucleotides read TGTGCCAGCAGCCCGGGAGGACAGATAAACACTGAAGCTTTCTTT.

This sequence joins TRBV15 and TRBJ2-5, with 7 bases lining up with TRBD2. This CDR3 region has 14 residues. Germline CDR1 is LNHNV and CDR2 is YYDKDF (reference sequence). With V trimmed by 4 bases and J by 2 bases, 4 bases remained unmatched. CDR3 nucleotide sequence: TGTGCCACCAGCAACCAGGGACTACAAGAGACCCAGTACTTC. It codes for CATSNQGLQETQYF.

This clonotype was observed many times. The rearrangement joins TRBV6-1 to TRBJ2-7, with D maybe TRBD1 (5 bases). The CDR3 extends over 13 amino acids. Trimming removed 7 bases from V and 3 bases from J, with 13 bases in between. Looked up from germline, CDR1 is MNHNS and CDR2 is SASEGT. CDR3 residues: CASTNGHFYEQYF. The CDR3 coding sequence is TGTGCCAGCACCAACGGACACTTCTACGAGCAGTACTTC.

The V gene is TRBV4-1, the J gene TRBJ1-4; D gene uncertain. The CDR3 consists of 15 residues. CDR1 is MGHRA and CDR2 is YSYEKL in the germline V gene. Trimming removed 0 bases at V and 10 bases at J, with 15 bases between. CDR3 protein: CASSQEGGFSVKLFF. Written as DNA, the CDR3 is TGCGCCAGCAGCCAAGAAGGAGGGTTCTCGGTAAAACTGTTTTTT.

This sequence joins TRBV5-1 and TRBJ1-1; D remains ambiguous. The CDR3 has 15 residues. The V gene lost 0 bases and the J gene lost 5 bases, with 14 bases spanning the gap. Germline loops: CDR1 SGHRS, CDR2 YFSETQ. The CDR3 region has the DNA TGCGCCAGCAGCTTGGTGGCAGGATTGGCGACTGAAGCTTTCTTT. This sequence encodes CASSLVAGLATEAFF.

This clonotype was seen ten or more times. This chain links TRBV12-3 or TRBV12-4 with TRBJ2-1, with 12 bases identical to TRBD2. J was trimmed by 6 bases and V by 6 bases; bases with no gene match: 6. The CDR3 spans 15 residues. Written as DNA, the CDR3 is TGTGCCAGCAGCTCCCTAGCGGGGGGGCCCAATGAGCAGTTCTTC. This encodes CASSSLAGGPNEQFF.

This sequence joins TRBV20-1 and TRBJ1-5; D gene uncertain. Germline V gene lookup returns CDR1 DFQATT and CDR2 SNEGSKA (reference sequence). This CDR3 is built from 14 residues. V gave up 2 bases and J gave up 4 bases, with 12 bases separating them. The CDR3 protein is CSARPDPPNQPQHF. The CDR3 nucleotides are TGCAGTGCTAGACCCGATCCACCTAATCAGCCCCAGCATTTT.

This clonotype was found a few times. The CDR3 reads CASGMGQGATEAFF. The CDR3 nucleotides are TGCGCCAGCGGTATGGGACAGGGAGCCACTGAAGCTTTCTTT. J is TRBJ1-1 and V is TRBV5-1, with 9 bases that match TRBD1. The CDR3 has 14 amino acids. Unmatched junction bases numbered 8, after V lost 7 bases and J lost 4 bases. CDR1 and CDR2 (germline): SGHRS, YFSETQ.

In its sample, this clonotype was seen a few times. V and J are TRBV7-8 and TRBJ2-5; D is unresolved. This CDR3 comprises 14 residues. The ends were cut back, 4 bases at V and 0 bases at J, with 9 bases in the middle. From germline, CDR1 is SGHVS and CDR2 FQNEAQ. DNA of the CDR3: TGTGCCAGCAGCTACTTCGGGTACCAAGAGACCCAGTACTTC. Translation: CASSYFGYQETQYF.

In DNA, the CDR3 is TGTGCCAGCAGTTTAAGACAGTTAGGGAACACCATATATTTT. It specifies CASSLRQLGNTIYF. This chain links TRBV12-3 or TRBV12-4 with TRBJ1-3, with D possibly matching TRBD1 (5 bases). The length of the CDR3 is 14 residues. Between the trimmed V and J ends, which lost 2 bases and 7 bases, there was a span of 12 bases.

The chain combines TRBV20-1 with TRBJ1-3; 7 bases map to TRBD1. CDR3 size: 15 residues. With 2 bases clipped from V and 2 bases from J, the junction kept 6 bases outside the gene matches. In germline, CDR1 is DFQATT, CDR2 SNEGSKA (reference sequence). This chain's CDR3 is CSARYGTVTGNTIYF. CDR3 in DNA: TGCAGTGCTAGATACGGGACAGTAACTGGAAACACCATATATTTT.

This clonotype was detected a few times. The CDR3 DNA reads TGCGCCAGCAGCCAAGAGGAAACCGGGGGATACGAGCAGTACTTC. It encodes CASSQEETGGYEQYF. The rearrangement links TRBV4-1 to TRBJ2-7; D possibly corresponds to TRBD2 (6 bases). Germline values: CDR1 MGHRA, CDR2 YSYEKL. This CDR3 is built from 15 residues. V was cut by 0 bases and J by 4 bases, with 13 bases left in between.

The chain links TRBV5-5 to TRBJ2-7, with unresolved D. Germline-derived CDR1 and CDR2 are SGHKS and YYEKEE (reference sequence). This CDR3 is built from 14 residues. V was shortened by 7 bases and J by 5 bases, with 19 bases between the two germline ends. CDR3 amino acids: CASGGRTVAHEQYF. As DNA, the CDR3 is TGTGCCAGCGGCGGCAGGACGGTGGCCCACGAGCAGTACTTC.

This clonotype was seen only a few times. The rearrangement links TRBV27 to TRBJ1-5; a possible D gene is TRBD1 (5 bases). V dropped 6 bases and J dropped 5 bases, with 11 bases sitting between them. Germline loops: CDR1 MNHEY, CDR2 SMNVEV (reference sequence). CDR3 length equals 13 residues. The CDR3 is CASRRGTYQPQHF. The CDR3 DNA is TGTGCCAGCAGACGGGGGACCTATCAGCCCCAGCATTTT.

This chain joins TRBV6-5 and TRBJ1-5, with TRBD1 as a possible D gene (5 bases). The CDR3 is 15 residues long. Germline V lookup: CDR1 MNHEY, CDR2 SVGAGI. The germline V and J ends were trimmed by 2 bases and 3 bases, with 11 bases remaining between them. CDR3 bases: TGTGCCAGCAGTTACCGCGGGGCCCCCAATCAGCCCCAGCATTTT. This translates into CASSYRGAPNQPQHF.

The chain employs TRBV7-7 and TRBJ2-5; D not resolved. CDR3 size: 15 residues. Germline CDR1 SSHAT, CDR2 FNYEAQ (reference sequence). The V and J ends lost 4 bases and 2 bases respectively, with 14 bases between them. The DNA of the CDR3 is TGTGCCAGCAGCTCCAAGGGCAGCCAACAAGAGACCCAGTACTTC. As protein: CASSSKGSQQETQYF.

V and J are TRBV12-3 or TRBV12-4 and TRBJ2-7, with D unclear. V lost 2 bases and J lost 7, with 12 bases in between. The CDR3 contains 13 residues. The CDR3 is CASSLNSRGEQYF. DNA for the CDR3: TGTGCCAGCAGTTTAAACAGTCGTGGGGAGCAGTACTTC.

The DNA of the CDR3 is TGCGCCAGTAGTCCGGGACACAACTTACCCCTCGGGGAGACCCAGTACTTC. Protein product: CASSPGHNLPLGETQYF. V is TRBV5-1 and J is TRBJ2-5, with D possibly TRBD1 on 6 matching bases. V was cut by 8 bases and J by 5 bases, with 28 bases left in between. Germline V CDR1 and CDR2: SGHRS, YFSETQ. There are 17 residues in the CDR3.

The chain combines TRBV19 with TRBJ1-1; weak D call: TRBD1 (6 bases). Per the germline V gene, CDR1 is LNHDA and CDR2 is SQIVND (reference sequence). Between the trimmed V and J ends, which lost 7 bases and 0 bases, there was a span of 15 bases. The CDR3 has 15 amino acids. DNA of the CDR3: TGTGCCAGTACCATCCCGGGGGGCATGAACACTGAAGCTTTCTTT. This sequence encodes CASTIPGGMNTEAFF.

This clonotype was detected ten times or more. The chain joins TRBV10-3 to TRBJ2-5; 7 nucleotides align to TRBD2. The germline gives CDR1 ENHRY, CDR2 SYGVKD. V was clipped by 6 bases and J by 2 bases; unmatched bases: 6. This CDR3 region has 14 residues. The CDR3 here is CAIRDAGDQETQYF. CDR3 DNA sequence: TGTGCCATCAGGGACGCGGGGGATCAAGAGACCCAGTACTTC.

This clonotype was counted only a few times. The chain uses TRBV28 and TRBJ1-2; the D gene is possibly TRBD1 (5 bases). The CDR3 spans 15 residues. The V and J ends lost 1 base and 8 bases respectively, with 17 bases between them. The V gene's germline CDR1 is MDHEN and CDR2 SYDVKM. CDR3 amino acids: CASSLSLFRAWGYTF. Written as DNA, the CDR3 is TGTGCCAGCAGTTTATCCCTGTTCAGGGCATGGGGCTACACCTTC.

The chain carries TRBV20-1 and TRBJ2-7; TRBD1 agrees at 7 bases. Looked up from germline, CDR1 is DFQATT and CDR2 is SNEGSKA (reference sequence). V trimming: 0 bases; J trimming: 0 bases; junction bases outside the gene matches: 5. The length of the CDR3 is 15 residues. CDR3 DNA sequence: TGCAGTGCTAGAGATCGACAGGGTAACTCCTACGAGCAGTACTTC. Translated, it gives CSARDRQGNSYEQYF.

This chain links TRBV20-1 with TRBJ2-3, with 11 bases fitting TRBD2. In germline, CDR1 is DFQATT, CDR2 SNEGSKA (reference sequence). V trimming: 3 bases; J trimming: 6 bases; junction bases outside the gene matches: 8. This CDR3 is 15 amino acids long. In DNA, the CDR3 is TGCAGTGCTAGTCCCTTAGCGGGGGGGTTGGATACGCAGTATTTT. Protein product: CSASPLAGGLDTQYF.

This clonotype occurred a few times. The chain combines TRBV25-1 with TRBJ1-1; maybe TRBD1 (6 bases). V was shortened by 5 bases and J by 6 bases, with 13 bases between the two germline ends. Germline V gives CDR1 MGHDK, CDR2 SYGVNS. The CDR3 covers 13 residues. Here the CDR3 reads CASSIQGSAEAFF. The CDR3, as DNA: TGTGCCAGCAGTATACAGGGTTCGGCTGAAGCTTTCTTT.

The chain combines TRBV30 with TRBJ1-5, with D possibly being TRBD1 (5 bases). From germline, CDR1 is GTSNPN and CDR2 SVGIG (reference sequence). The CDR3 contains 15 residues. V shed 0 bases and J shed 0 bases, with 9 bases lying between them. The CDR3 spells CAWSVGGNSNQPQHF. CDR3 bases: TGTGCCTGGAGTGTGGGGGGAAATAGCAATCAGCCCCAGCATTTT. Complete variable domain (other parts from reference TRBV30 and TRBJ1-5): SQTIHQWPATLVQPVGSPLSLECTVEGTSNPNLYWYRQAAGRGLQLLFYSVGIGQISSEVPQNLSASRPQDRQFILSSKKLLLSDSGFYLCAWSVGGNSNQPQHFGDGTRLSIL.